This T cell receptor beta chain was profiled in a study of glioma-infiltrating T cells after dendritic cell vaccination. Measured with immunoSEQ multiplex PCR; TCRdb has only the in-frame clones, and not every one. The table lists roughly 50,000 clones, 75% to 90% of them singletons. Unmatched junction bases numbered 5, after V lost 5 bases and J lost 1 base. There are 15 residues in the CDR3. Germline lookup yields CDR1 MDHEN and CDR2 SYDVKM. Of note for this clone: The antigen remains unidentified.

General study points: No direct clonality-survival link was found; a diverse polyclonal response may matter.

As for time point: after dendritic cell vaccination, including at tumor progression/relapse. Only patients with spare fresh-frozen tumor and over two years of follow-up were included. The rearrangement joins TRBV28 to TRBJ1-1; 9 nucleotides match TRBD1. This sequence was found in a human donor with glioblastoma. This specimen was blood, taken after dendritic cell vaccination. Here the CDR3 reads CASSPPGQGNTEAFF. The CDR3 nucleotides read TGTGCCAGCAGTCCCCCGGGACAGGGGAACACTGAAGCTTTCTTT.